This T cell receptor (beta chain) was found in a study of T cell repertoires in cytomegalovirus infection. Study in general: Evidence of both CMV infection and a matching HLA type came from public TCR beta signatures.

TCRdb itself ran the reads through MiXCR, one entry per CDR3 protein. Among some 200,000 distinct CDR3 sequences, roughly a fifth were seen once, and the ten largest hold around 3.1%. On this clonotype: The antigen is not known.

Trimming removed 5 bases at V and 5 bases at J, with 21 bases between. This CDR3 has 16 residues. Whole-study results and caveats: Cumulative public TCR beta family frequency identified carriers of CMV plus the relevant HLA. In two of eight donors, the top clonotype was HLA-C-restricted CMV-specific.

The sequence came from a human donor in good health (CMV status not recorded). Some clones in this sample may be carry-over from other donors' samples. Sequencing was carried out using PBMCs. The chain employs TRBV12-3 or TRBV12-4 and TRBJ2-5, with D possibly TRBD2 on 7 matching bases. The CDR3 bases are TGTGCCAGCAGTCCGGCTCCGGGCGGGGGCCCTGAGACCCAGTACTTC. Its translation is CASSPAPGGGPETQYF.